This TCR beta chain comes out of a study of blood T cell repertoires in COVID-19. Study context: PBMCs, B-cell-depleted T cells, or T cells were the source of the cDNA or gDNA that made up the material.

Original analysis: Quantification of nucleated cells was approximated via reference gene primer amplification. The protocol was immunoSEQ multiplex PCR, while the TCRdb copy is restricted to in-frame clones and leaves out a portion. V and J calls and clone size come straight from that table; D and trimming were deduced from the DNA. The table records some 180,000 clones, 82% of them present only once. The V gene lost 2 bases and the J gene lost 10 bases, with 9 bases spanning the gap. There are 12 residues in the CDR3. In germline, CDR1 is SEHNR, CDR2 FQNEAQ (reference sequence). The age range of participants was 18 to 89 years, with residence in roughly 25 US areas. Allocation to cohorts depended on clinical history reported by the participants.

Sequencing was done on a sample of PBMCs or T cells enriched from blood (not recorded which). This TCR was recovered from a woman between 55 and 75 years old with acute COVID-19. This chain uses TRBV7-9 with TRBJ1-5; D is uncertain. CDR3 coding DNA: TGTGCCAGCAGCTTATCGGAGCGTCCCCAGCATTTT. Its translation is CASSLSERPQHF.